One sample yielded the 5 T cell receptor beta chains listed below, sequenced in a study of T-cell reconstitution after alpha-beta-depleted transplantation in children. Preparation of the TCRbeta library used unique molecular identifiers. TCRdb reprocessed the PCR reads with MiXCR, giving one entry per CDR3 protein. This table holds about 540,000 distinct CDR3 sequences, around 17% found once. The sequencing used PBMCs from the stem cell graft donor, collected from the stem cell graft. All receptors come from a human donor who donated a stem cell graft to a child with acute lymphoblastic leukemia.

A single count supports this clonotype. This may be a read error, as it is one base from a much larger clone. The chain recombines TRBV20-1 with TRBJ2-1; 7 nucleotides match TRBD2. CDR1 and CDR2 (germline): DFQATT, SNEGSKA (reference sequence). The CDR3 runs to 15 residues. DNA of the CDR3: TGCTGTGCGGACCCTGCGACTAGCACGGGGCCTGAGCAGTTCTTC. Protein sequence: CCADPATSTGPEQFF.

V and J are TRBV15 and TRBJ2-1; weak D call: TRBD2 (5 bases). Looked up from germline, CDR1 is LNHNV and CDR2 is YYDKDF (reference sequence). The CDR3 extends over 18 amino acids. Trimming removed 0 bases at V and 0 bases at J, with 15 bases between. The CDR3 sequence is CATSRDRPQEVSYNEQFF. DNA of the CDR3: TGTGCCACCAGCAGAGATCGGCCCCAGGAGGTCTCCTACAATGAGCAGTTCTTC.

The rearrangement uses TRBV28 and TRBJ2-7; tentatively, D is TRBD1 (6 bases). Germline assignment: CDR1 MDHEN and CDR2 SYDVKM. This CDR3 is 15 amino acids long. V gave up 2 bases and J gave up 3 bases, with 14 bases separating them. The CDR3 nucleotides are TGTGCCAGCAGTTTACTTGCCGGGACAAACTACGAGCAGTACTTC. Amino acids: CASSLLAGTNYEQYF.

On this clonotype: The junction departs from germline at one end; a sequencing error may be responsible. The chain recombines TRBV7-9 with TRBJ2-1, with 12 bases lining up with TRBD2. The CDR3 sequence is 12 residues long. Germline CDR1 is SEHNR and CDR2 is FQNEAQ (reference sequence). CDR3 coding DNA: TGTGCCAGCAGCTTAGGCCTAGCGGGAGGGCACTTC. This sequence encodes CASSLGLAGGHF.

This chain uses TRBV5-1 with TRBJ2-1; 9 nucleotides line up with TRBD1. The germline V gene has CDR1 SGHRS and CDR2 YFSETQ. Germline trimming cut 0 bases from V and 5 bases from J; bases unmatched to any gene: 18. This CDR3 is 20 amino acids long. The CDR3 nucleotides are TGCGCCAGCAGCTTGGCCTCGGGACAGGGCAGTCCTATCGATAACAATGAGCAGTTCTTC. It codes for CASSLASGQGSPIDNNEQFF.